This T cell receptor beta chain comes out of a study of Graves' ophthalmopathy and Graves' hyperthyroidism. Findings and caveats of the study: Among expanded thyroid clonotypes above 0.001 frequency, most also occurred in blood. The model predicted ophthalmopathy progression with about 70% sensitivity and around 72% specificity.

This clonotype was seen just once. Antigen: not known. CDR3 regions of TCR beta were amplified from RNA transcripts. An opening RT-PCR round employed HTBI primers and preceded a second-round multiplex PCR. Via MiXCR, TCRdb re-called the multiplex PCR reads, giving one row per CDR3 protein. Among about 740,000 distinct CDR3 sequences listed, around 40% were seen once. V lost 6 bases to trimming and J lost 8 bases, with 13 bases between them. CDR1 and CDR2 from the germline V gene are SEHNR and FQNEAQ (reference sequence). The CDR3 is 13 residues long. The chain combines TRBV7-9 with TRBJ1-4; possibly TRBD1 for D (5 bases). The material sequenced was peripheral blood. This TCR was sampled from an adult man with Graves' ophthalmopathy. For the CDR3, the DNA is TGTGCCAGCAGTGTCCAGGGTCGCGAAAAACTGTTTTTT. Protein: CASSVQGREKLFF.